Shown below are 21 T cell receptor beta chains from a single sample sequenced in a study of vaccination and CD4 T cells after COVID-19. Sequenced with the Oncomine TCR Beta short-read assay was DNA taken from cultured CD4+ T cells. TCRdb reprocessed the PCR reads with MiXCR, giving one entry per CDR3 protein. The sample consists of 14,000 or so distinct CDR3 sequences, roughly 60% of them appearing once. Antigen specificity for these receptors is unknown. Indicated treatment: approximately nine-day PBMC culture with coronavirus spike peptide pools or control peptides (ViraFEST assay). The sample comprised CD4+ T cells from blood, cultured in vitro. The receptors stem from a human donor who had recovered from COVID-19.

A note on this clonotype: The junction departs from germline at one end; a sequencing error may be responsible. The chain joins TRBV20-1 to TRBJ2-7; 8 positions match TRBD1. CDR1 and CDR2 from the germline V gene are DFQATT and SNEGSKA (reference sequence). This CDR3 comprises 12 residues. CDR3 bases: TGCAGTGCTACCCGAAGGACAGGGCCTTTCCTGTTC. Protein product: CSATRRTGPFLF.

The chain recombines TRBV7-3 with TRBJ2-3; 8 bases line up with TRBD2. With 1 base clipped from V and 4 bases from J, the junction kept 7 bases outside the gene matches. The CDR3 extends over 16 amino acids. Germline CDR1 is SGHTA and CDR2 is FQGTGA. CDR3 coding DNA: TGTGCCAGCAGCTTAATGGGTCCGGGAGGGGCAGATACGCAGTATTTT. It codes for CASSLMGPGGADTQYF.

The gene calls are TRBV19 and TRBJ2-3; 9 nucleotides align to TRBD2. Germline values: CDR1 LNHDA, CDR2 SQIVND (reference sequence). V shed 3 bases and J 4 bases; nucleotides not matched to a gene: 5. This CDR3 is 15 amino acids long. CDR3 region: CASSMREGLSDTQYF. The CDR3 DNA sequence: TGTGCCAGTAGTATGCGGGAGGGCCTGTCAGATACGCAGTATTTT.

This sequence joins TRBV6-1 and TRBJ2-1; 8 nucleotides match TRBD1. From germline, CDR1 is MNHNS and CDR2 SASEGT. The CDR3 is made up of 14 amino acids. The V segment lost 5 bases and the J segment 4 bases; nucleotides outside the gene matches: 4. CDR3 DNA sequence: TGTGCCAGCAGTACGGGACAGGAGTACAATGAGCAGTTCTTC. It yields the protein CASSTGQEYNEQFF.

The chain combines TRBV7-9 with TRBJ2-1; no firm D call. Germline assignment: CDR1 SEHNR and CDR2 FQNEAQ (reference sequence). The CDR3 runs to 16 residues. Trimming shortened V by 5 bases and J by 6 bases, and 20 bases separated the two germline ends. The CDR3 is CASSRPEITHRNEQFF. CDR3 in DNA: TGTGCCAGCAGCAGACCGGAAATAACACATCGCAATGAGCAGTTCTTC.

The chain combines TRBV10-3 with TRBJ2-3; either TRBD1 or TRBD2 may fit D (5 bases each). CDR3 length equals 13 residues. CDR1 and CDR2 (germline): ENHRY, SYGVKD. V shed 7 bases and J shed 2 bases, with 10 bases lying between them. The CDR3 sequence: CAIMVGDTDTQYF. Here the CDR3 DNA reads TGTGCCATCATGGTGGGGGACACAGATACGCAGTATTTT.

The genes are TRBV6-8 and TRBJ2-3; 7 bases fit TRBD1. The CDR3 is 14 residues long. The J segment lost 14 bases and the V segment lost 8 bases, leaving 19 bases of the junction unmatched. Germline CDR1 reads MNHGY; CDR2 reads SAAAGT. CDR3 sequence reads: CASHVGQGEVGRYF. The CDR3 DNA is TGTGCCAGCCATGTCGGGCAGGGGGAAGTCGGCCGGTATTTT.

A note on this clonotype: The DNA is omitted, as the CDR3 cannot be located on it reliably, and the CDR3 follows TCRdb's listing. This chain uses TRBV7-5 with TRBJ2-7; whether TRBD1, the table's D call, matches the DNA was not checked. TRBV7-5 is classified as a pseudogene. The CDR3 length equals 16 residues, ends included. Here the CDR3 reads CISVSEAFTRGSILYF.

CDR3 DNA: TGTGCCAGCAGCATTCGGGCAGGGGAATCGAGCGAGCAGTACTTC. Its translation: CASSIRAGESSEQYF. The chain couples TRBV7-9 to TRBJ2-7; TRBD1 is a possible D gene (6 bases). The germline V and J ends were trimmed by 5 bases and 6 bases, with 20 bases remaining between them. Germline lookup yields CDR1 SEHNR and CDR2 FQNEAQ (reference sequence). The CDR3 loop spans 15 amino acids.

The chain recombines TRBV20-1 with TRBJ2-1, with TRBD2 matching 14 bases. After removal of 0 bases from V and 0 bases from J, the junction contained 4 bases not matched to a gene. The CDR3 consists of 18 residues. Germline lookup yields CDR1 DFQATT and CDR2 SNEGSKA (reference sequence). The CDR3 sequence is CSARDRLAGGSSYNEQFF. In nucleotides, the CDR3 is TGCAGTGCTAGAGATCGACTAGCGGGAGGGTCCTCCTACAATGAGCAGTTCTTC.

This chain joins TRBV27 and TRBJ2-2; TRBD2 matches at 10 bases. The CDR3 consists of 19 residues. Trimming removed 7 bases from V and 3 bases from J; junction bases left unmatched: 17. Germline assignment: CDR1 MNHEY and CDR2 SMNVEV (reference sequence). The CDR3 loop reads CASTRGRTSGAGHTGELFF. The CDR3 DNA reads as TGTGCCAGCACCAGGGGTAGGACTAGCGGAGCGGGGCACACCGGGGAGCTGTTTTTT.

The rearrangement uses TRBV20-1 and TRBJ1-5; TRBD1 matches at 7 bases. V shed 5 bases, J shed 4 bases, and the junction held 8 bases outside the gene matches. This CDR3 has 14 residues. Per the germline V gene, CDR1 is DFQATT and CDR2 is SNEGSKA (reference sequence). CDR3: CSAVRGTVNQPQHF. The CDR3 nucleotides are TGCAGTGCTGTACGGGGGACAGTTAATCAGCCCCAGCATTTT.

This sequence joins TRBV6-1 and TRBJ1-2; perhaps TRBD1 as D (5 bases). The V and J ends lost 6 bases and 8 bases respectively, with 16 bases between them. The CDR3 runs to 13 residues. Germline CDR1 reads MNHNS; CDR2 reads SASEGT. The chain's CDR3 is CASSSPYGDGYTF. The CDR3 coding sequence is TGTGCCAGCAGCTCGCCGTACGGGGACGGCTACACCTTC.

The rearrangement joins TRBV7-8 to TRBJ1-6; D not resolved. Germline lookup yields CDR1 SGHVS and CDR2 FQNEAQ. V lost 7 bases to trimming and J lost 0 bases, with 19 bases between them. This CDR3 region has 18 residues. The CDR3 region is CASTSTRLSSSYNSPLHF. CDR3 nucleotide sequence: TGTGCCAGCACCTCCACACGGCTGTCGAGCTCCTATAATTCACCCCTCCACTTT.

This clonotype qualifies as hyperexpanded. The CDR3 DNA follows: TGTGCCAGCAGCTTTAGGAGGGAAAACACCATATATTTT. Translating gives CASSFRRENTIYF. V usage is TRBV7-2 and J usage is TRBJ1-3; D is undetermined. V dropped 3 bases and J dropped 6 bases, with 9 bases sitting between them. The CDR3 loop spans 13 amino acids. The germline V gene has CDR1 SGHTA and CDR2 FQGNSA.

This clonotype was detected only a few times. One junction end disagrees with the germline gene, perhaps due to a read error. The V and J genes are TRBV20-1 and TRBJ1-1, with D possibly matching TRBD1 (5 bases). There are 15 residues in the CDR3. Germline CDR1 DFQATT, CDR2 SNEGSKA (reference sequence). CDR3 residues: CSARESRQTSTKAFF. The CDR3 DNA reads TGCAGTGCTAGAGAGTCCCGACAGACCAGCACTAAAGCTTTCTTT.

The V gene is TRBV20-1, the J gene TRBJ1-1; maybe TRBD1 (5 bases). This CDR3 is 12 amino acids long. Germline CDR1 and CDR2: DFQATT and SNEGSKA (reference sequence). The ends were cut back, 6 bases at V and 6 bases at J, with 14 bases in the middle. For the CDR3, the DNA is TGCAGTGCCCCAGGGCGCGGAGCTGAAGCTTTCTTT. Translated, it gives CSAPGRGAEAFF.

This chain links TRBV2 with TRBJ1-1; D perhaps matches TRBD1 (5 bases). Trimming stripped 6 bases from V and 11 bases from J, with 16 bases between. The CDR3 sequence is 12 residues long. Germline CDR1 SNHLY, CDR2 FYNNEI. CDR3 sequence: CASRRTDKPAFF. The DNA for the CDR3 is TGTGCCAGCAGGAGGACGGACAAACCTGCTTTCTTT.

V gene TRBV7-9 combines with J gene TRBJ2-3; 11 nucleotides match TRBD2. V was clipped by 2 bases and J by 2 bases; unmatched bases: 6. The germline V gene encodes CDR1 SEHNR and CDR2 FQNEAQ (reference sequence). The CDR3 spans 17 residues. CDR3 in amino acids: CASSLRRLAGPTDTQYF. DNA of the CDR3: TGTGCCAGCAGCTTACGAAGACTAGCGGGACCCACAGATACGCAGTATTTT.

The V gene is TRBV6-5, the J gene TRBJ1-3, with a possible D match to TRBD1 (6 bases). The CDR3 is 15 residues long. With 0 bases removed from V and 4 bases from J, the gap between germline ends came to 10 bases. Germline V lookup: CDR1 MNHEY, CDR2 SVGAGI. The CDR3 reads CASSYSDRRGNTIYF. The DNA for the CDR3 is TGTGCCAGCAGTTACTCGGACAGAAGAGGAAACACCATATATTTT.

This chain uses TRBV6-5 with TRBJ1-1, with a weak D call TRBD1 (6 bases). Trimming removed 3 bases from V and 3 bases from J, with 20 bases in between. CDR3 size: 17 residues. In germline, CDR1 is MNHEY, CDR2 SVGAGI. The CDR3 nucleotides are TGTGCCAGCAGTTATGGGGGGGCCAGGGCTAGGGACACTGAAGCTTTCTTT. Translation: CASSYGGARARDTEAFF.